Each of the 27 T cell receptor beta chains below was sequenced from the same sample in a study of CD8+CD57+ T cells in acquired aplastic anemia. Genomic DNA provided the template from which TCR beta VDJ and CDR3 profiles were obtained. Using its own MiXCR run on the reads, TCRdb lists one record per CDR3 protein. The sample shows over 150,000 distinct CDR3 sequences, around 40% of them seen only once. Sequencing used sorted CD4+, CD8+, or CD8+CD57+ T cells (not recorded which) from PBMCs. These receptors all come from a human donor in good health.

The V gene is TRBV10-1, the J gene TRBJ2-1; the D gene is possibly TRBD2 (6 bases). Germline CDR1 and CDR2: WNHNN and SYGVQD (reference sequence). V lost 4 bases, J lost 5 bases, and 21 bases lay in between. This CDR3 spans 17 amino acids. The CDR3 protein is CASSAERPLATHNEQFF. CDR3 nucleotide sequence: TGCGCCAGCAGTGCAGAGCGCCCACTAGCAACCCACAATGAGCAGTTCTTC.

V gene TRBV5-1 combines with J gene TRBJ2-7; 10 positions match TRBD1. The length of the CDR3 is 15 residues. J gave up 10 bases and V 0 bases, and 10 bases lay outside the gene matches. In germline, CDR1 is SGHRS, CDR2 YFSETQ. CDR3 sequence reads: CASSLGEVTGGNQYF. The CDR3 nucleotides read TGCGCCAGCAGCTTGGGTGAGGTGACAGGGGGCAACCAGTACTTC. The whole variable domain, remainder taken from reference TRBV5-1 and TRBJ2-7, is KAGVTQTPRYLIKTRGQQVTLSCSPISGHRSVSWYQQTPGQGLQFLFEYFSETQRNKGNFPGRFSGRQFSNSRSEMNVSTLELGDSALYLCASSLGEVTGGNQYFGPGTRLTVT.

The chain combines TRBV10-1 with TRBJ1-5, with a possible D match to TRBD1 (6 bases). Germline values: CDR1 WNHNN, CDR2 SYGVQD (reference sequence). Trimming took off 9 bases at V and 4 bases at J, with 10 bases between the two ends. CDR3 length equals 12 residues. The CDR3 region has the DNA TGCGCCAGGGACAGTTCTAATCAGCCCCAGCATTTT. Its translation is CARDSSNQPQHF.

This clonotype has at least ten counts. The chain employs TRBV6-2 or TRBV6-3 and TRBJ1-5; no reliable D call. Looked up from germline, CDR1 is MNHEY and CDR2 is SVGEGT. The CDR3 contains 13 residues. The V end was cut by 6 bases, the J end by 9 bases, with 15 bases between. The CDR3 bases are TGTGCCAGCAGCCCCACTCAGATTATGCCCCAGCATTTT. Translated, it gives CASSPTQIMPQHF.

This clonotype showed up just a few times. The gene calls are TRBV25-1 and TRBJ1-3, with 10 bases identical to TRBD1. V was pared by 5 bases and J by 8 bases, with 3 bases of the junction left unmatched. CDR1 and CDR2 from the germline V gene are MGHDK and SYGVNS. The CDR3 length is 13 residues. The CDR3 reads CASSRTGGHTIYF. In DNA, the CDR3 is TGTGCCAGCAGTCGGACAGGGGGTCACACCATATATTTT.

V and J are TRBV29-1 and TRBJ2-7; D gene unclear. Germline CDR1 is SQVTM and CDR2 is ANQGSEA. The CDR3 spans 12 residues. V gave up 3 bases and J gave up 0 bases, with 6 bases separating them. CDR3 in amino acids: CSVEANSYEQYF. As DNA, the CDR3 is TGCAGCGTTGAGGCCAACTCCTACGAGCAGTACTTC.

In its sample, this clonotype was seen a few times. A much larger clone lies a single base off, so this may be a read error. The rearrangement links TRBV20-1 to TRBJ1-2, with a weak D call TRBD1 (6 bases). Trimming stripped 4 bases from V and 0 bases from J, with 15 bases between. Per the germline V gene, CDR1 is DFQATT and CDR2 is SNEGSKA (reference sequence). The CDR3 spans 15 residues. The CDR3 sequence is CSAKQGNRANYGYTF. For the CDR3, the DNA is TGCAGTGCTAAACAGGGAAATAGGGCTAACTATGGCTACACCTTC.

This chain uses TRBV11-3 with TRBJ1-6; D possibly corresponds to TRBD1 (6 bases). This CDR3 contains 13 residues. V dropped 5 bases and J dropped 8 bases, with 10 bases sitting between them. Germline loops: CDR1 SGHNT, CDR2 YENEEA. The CDR3, as DNA: TGTGCCAGCAGCGAACGGACAGATTCACCCCTCCACTTT. This sequence encodes CASSERTDSPLHF. Looking up the rest from reference TRBV11-3 and TRBJ1-6 gives the full variable domain: EAGVVQSPRYKIIEKKQPVAFWCNPISGHNTLYWYLQNLGQGPELLIRYENEEAVDDSQLPKDRFSAERLKGVDSTLKIQPAELGDSAVYLCASSERTDSPLHFGNGTRLTVT.

With regard to this clonotype: This may arise from a read error, as a much more abundant clone is one base away. The conserved phenylalanine or tryptophan is not found at the CDR3 terminus, so this likely reflects a read error. The chain combines TRBV5-8 with TRBJ1-4; unclear D gene. The V and J ends lost 5 bases and 3 bases respectively, with 11 bases between them. There are 14 residues in the CDR3. CDR1 and CDR2 (germline): SGHTS, YDEGEE. The CDR3 region has the DNA TGTGCCAGCAGAATATGGCGGTCTAATGAAAAACTGTTTTCT. It is translated as CASRIWRSNEKLFS.

Many counts were recorded for this clonotype. In DNA form, the CDR3 reads TGTGCCAGCAGTGAATCGGCCAATGGAAACACCATATATTTT. This sequence encodes CASSESANGNTIYF. The V and J genes are TRBV6-1 and TRBJ1-3; D is uncertain. CDR1 and CDR2 (germline): MNHNS, SASEGT. Trimming left V 2 bases short and J 3 bases short, with 8 bases between. The CDR3 is 14 amino acids.

The chain combines TRBV18 with TRBJ1-1; 10 bases map to TRBD1. Germline values: CDR1 KGHSH, CDR2 LQKENI. Germline trimming cut 2 bases from V and 8 bases from J; bases unmatched to any gene: 14. This CDR3 is built from 17 residues. CDR3 nucleotide sequence: TGTGCCAGCTCACCAAACTCCGGACAGGGGGGTATGGTAGAAGCTTTCTTT. Translated, it gives CASSPNSGQGGMVEAFF.

The chain uses TRBV20-1 and TRBJ2-3; 7 nucleotides match TRBD1. Germline CDR1 reads DFQATT; CDR2 reads SNEGSKA (reference sequence). The CDR3 totals 13 residues. J was trimmed by 5 bases and V by 3 bases; bases with no gene match: 5. Written as DNA, the CDR3 is TGCAGTGCTAGGGGACAGAGAGTAGATACGCAGTATTTT. Translating it yields CSARGQRVDTQYF.

A single count supports this clonotype. A much bigger clone sits one base away, suggesting this may be a read error. J is TRBJ1-1 and V is TRBV9; possible D gene TRBD1, 5 bases. CDR3 length: 15 amino acids. Germline V gene lookup returns CDR1 SGDLS and CDR2 YYNGEE. Here the CDR3 reads CASSVLQGGTTEVFF. CDR3 DNA sequence: TGTGCCAGCAGCGTTTTACAAGGAGGGACCACTGAAGTTTTCTTT. Filled out from reference TRBV9 and TRBJ1-1, the complete variable domain reads DSGVTQTPKHLITATGQRVTLRCSPRSGDLSVYWYQQSLDQGLQFLIQYYNGEERAKGNILERFSAQQFPDLHSELNLSSLELGDSALYFCASSVLQGGTTEVFFGQGTRLTVV.

This clonotype was picked up a small number of times. This may be a read error, as it is one base from a much larger clone. J is TRBJ2-7 and V is TRBV5-1; weak D call: TRBD2 (7 bases). The CDR3 runs to 15 residues. V lost 3 bases and J lost 4, with 17 bases in between. Germline V gene lookup returns CDR1 SGHRS and CDR2 YFSETQ. In DNA form, the CDR3 reads TGCGCCAGCAGCTGGGGGGGGCCCGAGCGATACGAGCAGTACTTC. As protein: CASSWGGPERYEQYF.

The chain couples TRBV29-1 to TRBJ2-1, with D perhaps given as TRBD1 or TRBD2 (6 bases each). CDR1 and CDR2 from the germline V gene are SQVTM and ANQGSEA. The CDR3 loop spans 14 amino acids. Trimming left V 1 base short and J 4 bases short, with 11 bases between. The CDR3 DNA follows: TGCAGCGTTGAAGGGGGGCGGGAATACAATGAGCAGTTCTTC. Its protein is CSVEGGREYNEQFF.

There are many counts of this clonotype. The V gene is TRBV30, the J gene TRBJ1-6; D may be TRBD1 (5 bases). The germline CDR1 and CDR2 sequences are GTSNPN and SVGIG (reference sequence). This CDR3 spans 12 amino acids. V lost 3 bases and J lost 9, with 9 bases in between. CDR3 residues: CAWRAGRSPLHF. The CDR3 DNA reads as TGTGCCTGGAGGGCAGGGCGTTCACCCCTCCACTTT.

This clonotype was seen a single time. The gene calls are TRBV20-1 and TRBJ2-1; the match to TRBD2 covers 10 bases. This CDR3 comprises 15 residues. Germline trimming cut 7 bases from V and 7 bases from J; bases unmatched to any gene: 13. Germline V gene sequence: CDR1 DFQATT, CDR2 SNEGSKA (reference sequence). CDR3 residues: CSGSSQAGGRNEQFF. CDR3 sequence (DNA): TGCAGTGGCTCCTCTCAAGCGGGAGGGCGGAATGAGCAGTTCTTC.

The rearrangement uses TRBV20-1 and TRBJ2-7; 8 bases match TRBD1. CDR3 size: 15 residues. J gave up 3 bases and V 3 bases, and 10 bases lay outside the gene matches. Germline loops: CDR1 DFQATT, CDR2 SNEGSKA (reference sequence). CDR3 nucleotides: TGCAGTGCTAGTTTGACAGGGGCTCCCGACTACGAGCAGTACTTC. It yields the protein CSASLTGAPDYEQYF.

The V call is TRBV19, the J call TRBJ2-7; D is unclear. CDR1 is LNHDA and CDR2 is SQIVND in the germline V gene (reference sequence). The CDR3 has 12 amino acids. V lost 1 base and J 5 bases, leaving 6 bases between the germline ends. The CDR3 sequence: CASSIGTNEQYF. For the CDR3, the DNA is TGTGCCAGTAGTATAGGGACGAACGAGCAGTACTTC.

With regard to this clonotype: A read error is possible here, since a much larger clone lies one base away. CDR3 amino acids: CASSQPGDSGANVLTF. DNA for the CDR3: TGCGCCAGCAGCCAACCAGGGGACTCTGGGGCCAACGTCCTGACTTTC. This chain joins TRBV4-3 and TRBJ2-6, with D possibly being TRBD1 (6 bases). Germline-derived CDR1 and CDR2 are LGHNA and YSLEER. Trimming removed 2 bases at V and 0 bases at J, with 8 bases between. This CDR3 region has 16 residues.

This clonotype was detected many times. This chain uses TRBV6-2 or TRBV6-3 with TRBJ2-5, with D unclear. The CDR3 loop spans 12 amino acids. Germline CDR1 reads MNHEY; CDR2 reads SVGEGT. V lost 0 bases to trimming and J lost 5 bases, with 4 bases between them. The CDR3 sequence is CASSYSIETQYF. CDR3 in DNA: TGTGCCAGCAGTTACTCGATTGAGACCCAGTACTTC.

This clonotype is classed as medium-sized (0.01 to 0.1%). J is TRBJ1-6 and V is TRBV19; a possible D gene is TRBD1 (6 bases). The CDR3 runs 14 residues. V was cut by 5 bases and J by 10 bases, with 15 bases left in between. CDR1 and CDR2 (germline): LNHDA, SQIVND (reference sequence). The CDR3 DNA sequence: TGTGCCAGTAGTCCAGGGGCAGGGCGGTCACCCCTCCACTTT. Amino acids: CASSPGAGRSPLHF.

This clonotype was recorded only once. V gene TRBV29-1 combines with J gene TRBJ2-5, with TRBD2 matching 10 bases. CDR3 size: 12 residues. V lost 5 bases and J lost 6; bases outside the gene matches: 3. Germline V CDR1 and CDR2: SQVTM, ANQGSEA. The CDR3 loop is CSVLAGGQTQYF. The CDR3 region has the DNA TGCAGCGTTTTAGCGGGAGGTCAGACCCAGTACTTC.

The rearrangement links TRBV11-2 to TRBJ2-1; no firm D call. The CDR3 runs 14 residues. Trimming took off 6 bases at V and 1 base at J, with 10 bases between the two ends. Germline-derived CDR1 and CDR2 are SGHAT and FQNNGV. CDR3 sequence reads: CASRHVGSYNEQFF. The CDR3 nucleotides read TGTGCCAGCAGACACGTAGGATCCTACAATGAGCAGTTCTTC.

There are many counts of this clonotype. The chain is built from TRBV7-9 and TRBJ2-1, with D uncertain. Germline lookup yields CDR1 SEHNR and CDR2 FQNEAQ (reference sequence). V dropped 7 bases and J dropped 7 bases, with 14 bases sitting between them. The CDR3 extends over 13 amino acids. CDR3 bases: TGTGCCAGCAACATTTCACCTGGAAATGAGCAGTTCTTC. The encoded protein is CASNISPGNEQFF.

About this clonotype itself: This may come from a read error, since a much larger clone is one base off. Because it lacks the conserved phenylalanine or tryptophan at the end, this CDR3 is likely a read error. This chain uses TRBV6-1 with TRBJ1-4; 9 bases are shared with TRBD1. The CDR3 consists of 14 residues. Germline values: CDR1 MNHNS, CDR2 SASEGT. Losses at the gene ends were 6 bases for V and 8 bases for J; bases not matched to a gene: 7. Here the CDR3 reads CASRTGTGQEKLFS. The CDR3 coding sequence is TGTGCCAGCAGGACGGGGACAGGGCAAGAAAAACTGTTTTCT.

This chain uses TRBV5-4 with TRBJ2-7, with 7 bases that match TRBD1. The CDR3 runs 14 residues. CDR1 is SGHNT and CDR2 is YYREEE in the germline V gene (reference sequence). The V and J ends lost 6 bases and 2 bases, in that order; junction bases with no gene match: 8. The CDR3 is CASNSRQGTYEQYF. CDR3 bases: TGTGCCAGCAACAGCAGACAGGGAACCTACGAGCAGTACTTC. Supplemented by reference TRBV5-4 and TRBJ2-7, the full variable domain reads ETGVTQSPTHLIKTRGQQVTLRCSSQSGHNTVSWYQQALGQGPQFIFQYYREEENGRGNFPPRFSGLQFPNYSSELNVNALELDDSALYLCASNSRQGTYEQYFGPGTRLTVT.